This T cell receptor (beta chain) was captured by sequencing in a study of OX40 agonist ivuxolimab in advanced cancers. J was trimmed by 0 bases and V by 5 bases; bases with no gene match: 4. The CDR3 covers 15 residues. CDR1 is LNHDA and CDR2 is SQIVND in the germline V gene (reference sequence). The protocol was immunoSEQ multiplex PCR, while the TCRdb copy is restricted to in-frame clones and leaves out a portion. The profile covers 73,000 or so clones, with approximately 85% appearing a single time and about 0.6% taken by the ten largest. The chain couples TRBV19 to TRBJ2-1, with 7 positions matching TRBD1. This receptor was obtained from an adult with an advanced solid tumor such as melanoma, head and neck, liver or kidney cancer. Sample: CD4+ or CD8+ T cells sorted from blood, taken in a trial of the OX40 agonist ivuxolimab. CDR3 bases: TGTGCCAGTAGTGAACAGGGGTCCTCCTACAATGAGCAGTTCTTC. It specifies CASSEQGSSYNEQFF.